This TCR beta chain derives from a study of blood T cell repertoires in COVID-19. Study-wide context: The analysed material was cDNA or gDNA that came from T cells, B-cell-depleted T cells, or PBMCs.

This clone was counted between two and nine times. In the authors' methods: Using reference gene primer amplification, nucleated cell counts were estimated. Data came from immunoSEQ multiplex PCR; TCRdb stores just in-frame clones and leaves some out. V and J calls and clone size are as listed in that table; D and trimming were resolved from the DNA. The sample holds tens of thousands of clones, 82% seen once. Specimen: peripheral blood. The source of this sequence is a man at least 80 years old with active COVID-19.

The CDR3 protein is CASSYPYDTQYF. CDR3 nucleotides: TGTGCCAGCAGCTACCCCTACGATACGCAGTATTTT. This rearrangement joins TRBV7-6 to TRBJ2-3; D gene unclear. The CDR3 has 12 residues. The germline gives CDR1 SGHVS, CDR2 FNYEAQ. Trimming removed 4 bases from V and 6 bases from J, with 8 bases in between.